This T cell receptor beta chain was sequenced for a study of beta chain features in type 1 diabetes. Overall study context: In age, gender and cell yields, patients were similar to healthy donors. Study-wide results and limits: Across all four CD4+ subsets, people with type 1 diabetes showed modestly shorter TCRB CDR3s. Fewer insertions but more deletions were seen at VDJ junctions in type 1 diabetes patients.

Every bit of the isolated RNA underwent reverse transcription, so sequencing read expressed TCRB transcripts. This table comes from immunoSEQ multiplex PCR, and its TCRdb copy is limited to in-frame clones, with some not included. The table lists about 160,000 clones, under 9.5% of them singletons. The CDR3 loop spans 14 amino acids. Germline V gene sequence: CDR1 GTSNPN, CDR2 SVGIG (reference sequence). Trimming removed 2 bases from V and 2 bases from J, with 12 bases in between. This clone was seen only a few times. Its target is not known. Sequences were obtained from central memory CD4+ T cells from blood. The chain carries TRBV30 and TRBJ1-2; tentative D call: TRBD1 (5 bases). The sequence was obtained from a man between 18 and 29 years old with type 1 diabetes. The DNA of the CDR3 is TGTGCCTGGAGTCAGCCAGGGCTCAACTATGGCTACACCTTC. Its translation is CAWSQPGLNYGYTF.